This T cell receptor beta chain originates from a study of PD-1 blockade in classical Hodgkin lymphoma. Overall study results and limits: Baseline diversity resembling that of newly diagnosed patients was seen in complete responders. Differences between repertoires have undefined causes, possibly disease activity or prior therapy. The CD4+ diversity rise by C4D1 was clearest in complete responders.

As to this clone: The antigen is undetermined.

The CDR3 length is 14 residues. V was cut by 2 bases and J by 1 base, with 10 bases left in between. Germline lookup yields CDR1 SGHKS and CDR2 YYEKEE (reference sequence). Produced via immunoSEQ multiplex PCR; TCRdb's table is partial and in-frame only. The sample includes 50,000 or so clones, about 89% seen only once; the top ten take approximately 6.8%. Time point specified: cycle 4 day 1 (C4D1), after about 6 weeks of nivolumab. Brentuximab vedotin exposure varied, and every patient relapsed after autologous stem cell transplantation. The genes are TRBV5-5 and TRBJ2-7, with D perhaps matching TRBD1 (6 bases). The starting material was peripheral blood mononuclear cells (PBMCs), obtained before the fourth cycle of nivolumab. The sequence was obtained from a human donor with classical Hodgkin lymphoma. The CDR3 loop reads CASSFARGSYEQYF. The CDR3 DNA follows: TGTGCCAGCAGCTTTGCCAGGGGTTCCTACGAGCAGTACTTC.